This T cell receptor (beta chain) emerged from a study of human thymus T cells. Study findings and constraints: Gene usage (both V and J) appeared biased in thymic and blood repertoires. Related work found strong thymic repertoire overlap between unrelated individuals.

As for this clone: The antigen is unknown.

Clones were sequenced by immunoSEQ multiplex PCR, and TCRdb holds only the in-frame ones, with some missing. The table has about 78,000 clones, roughly 97% seen once. There are 19 residues in the CDR3. In corrective heart surgery, resections were taken, and these provided the thymus tissue. Immunologically healthy infants in Finland undergoing congenital heart defect surgery were the donors. Sequencing used thymus tissue. The rearrangement joins TRBV21-1 to TRBJ2-2; the table gives TRBD2 as D, unverified against the DNA. TRBV21-1 is a documented pseudogene. The receptor was isolated from a boy under two years old with a congenital heart defect but otherwise immunologically healthy. CDR3 sequence (DNA): TGTGCCAGCAGCACACCCCCCCCGGCTAGCGGGGGGAACACCGGGGAGCTGTTTTTT. Protein product: CASSTPPPASGGNTGELFF.